The 30 T cell receptor beta chains presented below share a single source sample, sequenced in a study of blood T cell repertoires in COVID-19 (dated by TCRdb to 2020 to 2021). The library was generated by the immunoSEQ multiplex PCR assay. The table was pulled from immuneACCESS by TCRdb, which kept in-frame rearrangements only. Such tables lose some clones; where checked, under half of the loss comes from unresolved V genes, and the rest has no known cause. Across this sample there are 150,000 to 200,000 clones, with over 80% seen only once. 13% of the sample belongs to the ten largest clones. The sequencing input was PBMCs or T cells enriched from blood (not recorded which). The receptors were gathered from a woman in her fifties or sixties who had recovered from COVID-19.

V usage is TRBV27 and J usage is TRBJ2-7, with a weak D call TRBD2 (6 bases). The CDR3 runs to 14 residues. V was trimmed by 1 base and J by 6 bases, leaving 13 bases between them. Germline loops: CDR1 MNHEY, CDR2 SMNVEV (reference sequence). The CDR3 protein is CASSLYAGRSEQYF. DNA for the CDR3: TGTGCCAGCAGTTTATACGCGGGGCGCAGCGAGCAGTACTTC.

This clone was observed once. The chain's CDR3 is CASSQDYRVGETQYF. CDR3 DNA: TGCGCCAGCAGCCAAGATTACAGGGTGGGGGAGACCCAGTACTTC. V usage is TRBV4-1 and J usage is TRBJ2-5, with D perhaps matching TRBD1 (6 bases). Trimming removed 0 bases at V and 5 bases at J, with 13 bases between. Germline V gene lookup returns CDR1 MGHRA and CDR2 YSYEKL. The CDR3 has 15 amino acids.

This chain uses TRBV7-9 with TRBJ1-1, with 7 positions matching TRBD1. V trimming: 5 bases; J trimming: 6 bases; junction bases outside the gene matches: 12. Germline V CDR1 and CDR2: SEHNR, FQNEAQ (reference sequence). This CDR3 spans 15 amino acids. The CDR3 nucleotides are TGTGCCAGCAGCCCCCGGTGGCAGGGGGGTCCTGAAGCTTTCTTT. The encoded protein is CASSPRWQGGPEAFF.

The chain carries TRBV16 and TRBJ1-2; the match to TRBD1 covers 8 bases. The trim removed 4 bases at V and 4 bases at J, leaving 8 bases unmatched. CDR3 size: 15 residues. Germline V gene data show CDR1 as KGHSY and CDR2 as FQNENV. The CDR3 loop reads CASSLVPGGGYGYTF. CDR3 in DNA: TGTGCCAGCAGCCTGGTCCCAGGGGGCGGCTATGGCTACACCTTC.

The CDR3 here is CASSAQTGSHEQYF. The CDR3 DNA sequence: TGTGCCAGCAGTGCCCAGACAGGTTCCCACGAGCAGTACTTC. V is TRBV28 and J is TRBJ2-7; weak D call: TRBD1 (6 bases). The CDR3 consists of 14 residues. Trimming stripped 5 bases from V and 5 bases from J, with 16 bases between. Germline V gene data show CDR1 as MDHEN and CDR2 as SYDVKM.

In its sample, this clone was seen once. J is TRBJ1-2 and V is TRBV2, with D unresolved. CDR1 and CDR2 from the germline V gene are SNHLY and FYNNEI. CDR3 size: 14 residues. Trimming cost V 3 bases and J 4 bases, with 12 bases left between them. CDR3 protein: CASSDRGFVYGYTF. The CDR3 DNA follows: TGTGCCAGCAGTGATCGAGGTTTTGTCTATGGCTACACCTTC.

The rearrangement links TRBV19 to TRBJ1-6; maybe TRBD1 (5 bases). Germline V lookup: CDR1 LNHDA, CDR2 SQIVND (reference sequence). CDR3 length: 17 amino acids. The V end was cut by 6 bases, the J end by 2 bases, with 17 bases between. The CDR3 protein is CASSASGGRAYNSPLHF. The CDR3 DNA is TGTGCCAGTAGCGCCTCGGGGGGTAGGGCCTATAATTCACCCCTCCACTTT. The entire variable domain, with the rest obtained from reference TRBV19 and TRBJ1-6, is as follows: DGGITQSPKYLFRKEGQNVTLSCEQNLNHDAMYWYRQDPGQGLRLIYYSQIVNDFQKGDIAEGYSVSREKKESFPLTVTSAQKNPTAFYLCASSASGGRAYNSPLHFGNGTRLTVT.

Note on this clone: The sample has other DNA sequences that encode this CDR3 too. The chain has TRBV5-1 and TRBJ2-1; no firm D call. CDR1 and CDR2 (germline): SGHRS, YFSETQ. The CDR3 contains 14 residues. The V and J ends lost 4 bases and 4 bases respectively, with 12 bases between them. CDR3 loop: CASSLGDSYNEQFF. The CDR3 nucleotides read TGCGCCAGCAGCCTGGGCGACTCGTACAATGAGCAGTTCTTC.

Comments on this clone: The identical CDR3 is also encoded by other nucleotide sequences in the sample. CDR3 in DNA: TGTGCCAGCAGCCTGGGGACTAGCGGATACAATGAGCAGTTCTTC. The encoded protein is CASSLGTSGYNEQFF. The V call is TRBV7-3, the J call TRBJ2-1; 11 positions agree with TRBD2. This CDR3 spans 15 amino acids. Germline V CDR1 and CDR2: SGHTA, FQGTGA. V was clipped by 5 bases and J by 4 bases; unmatched bases: 4. The full variable domain, with the rest looked up from reference TRBV7-3 and TRBJ2-1, is GAGVSQTPSNKVTEKGKYVELRCDPISGHTALYWYRQSLGQGPEFLIYFQGTGAADDSGLPNDRFFAVRPEGSVSTLKIQRTERGDSAVYLCASSLGTSGYNEQFFGPGTRLTVL.

The V call is TRBV24-1, the J call TRBJ1-5, with 12 bases lining up with TRBD1. Trimming removed 4 bases from V and 6 bases from J; junction bases left unmatched: 6. This CDR3 spans 16 amino acids. The V gene's germline CDR1 is KGHDR and CDR2 SFDVKD. This CDR3 reads CATSDSGTGGGQPQHF. The CDR3 DNA follows: TGTGCCACCAGTGACTCAGGGACAGGGGGCGGTCAGCCCCAGCATTTT.

This chain links TRBV5-1 with TRBJ2-5; D is undetermined. Germline assignment: CDR1 SGHRS and CDR2 YFSETQ. Trimming cost V 4 bases and J 3 bases, with 10 bases left between them. The CDR3 contains 13 residues. The CDR3 loop is CASSPGAEETQYF. As DNA, the CDR3 is TGCGCCAGCAGCCCCGGTGCGGAAGAGACCCAGTACTTC. The full variable domain, completed using reference TRBV5-1 and TRBJ2-5, is KAGVTQTPRYLIKTRGQQVTLSCSPISGHRSVSWYQQTPGQGLQFLFEYFSETQRNKGNFPGRFSGRQFSNSRSEMNVSTLELGDSALYLCASSPGAEETQYFGPGTRLLVL.

The chain joins TRBV19 to TRBJ2-2; the D gene is possibly TRBD2 (5 bases). CDR3 length equals 15 residues. V gave up 3 bases and J gave up 7 bases, with 15 bases separating them. CDR1 and CDR2 from the germline V gene are LNHDA and SQIVND (reference sequence). CDR3 loop: CASSIGGSRGGELFF. Written as DNA, the CDR3 is TGTGCCAGTAGTATTGGCGGTTCCCGGGGCGGGGAGCTGTTTTTT.

The chain recombines TRBV6-5 with TRBJ1-2; D is uncertain. The length of the CDR3 is 15 residues. Trimming cost V 0 bases and J 2 bases, with 10 bases left between them. Looked up from germline, CDR1 is MNHEY and CDR2 is SVGAGI. CDR3 sequence reads: CASSYSPGLNYGYTF. The CDR3 DNA reads as TGTGCCAGCAGTTACTCCCCGGGGTTAAACTATGGCTACACCTTC.

The chain couples TRBV6-5 to TRBJ1-1; no clear D. V was pared by 3 bases and J by 0 bases, with 11 bases between. The CDR3 has 15 residues. The V gene's germline CDR1 is MNHEY and CDR2 SVGAGI. CDR3 sequence: CASSYNSRMNTEAFF. The CDR3 coding sequence is TGTGCCAGCAGTTATAACAGCCGCATGAACACTGAAGCTTTCTTT.

The genes are TRBV19 and TRBJ2-7, with 7 positions matching TRBD1. The CDR3 has 13 residues. Germline CDR1 and CDR2: LNHDA and SQIVND (reference sequence). V shed 3 bases, J shed 3 bases, and the junction held 2 bases outside the gene matches. The CDR3 loop is CASSMGDSYEQYF. The CDR3 nucleotides read TGTGCCAGTAGTATGGGGGACAGCTACGAGCAGTACTTC. The variable domain in full, with the rest retrieved from reference TRBV19 and TRBJ2-7, is DGGITQSPKYLFRKEGQNVTLSCEQNLNHDAMYWYRQDPGQGLRLIYYSQIVNDFQKGDIAEGYSVSREKKESFPLTVTSAQKNPTAFYLCASSMGDSYEQYFGPGTRLTVT.

The V call is TRBV19, the J call TRBJ2-7; TRBD1 is a possible D gene (5 bases). V lost 1 base and J lost 6, with 10 bases in between. Germline lookup yields CDR1 LNHDA and CDR2 SQIVND (reference sequence). The CDR3 spans 13 residues. The CDR3 DNA follows: TGTGCCAGTAGTATAGGAAACAGGCTCGAGCAGTACTTC. It codes for CASSIGNRLEQYF.

This chain links TRBV6-5 with TRBJ1-2; D is unresolved. The CDR3 has 12 amino acids. CDR1 MNHEY and CDR2 SVGAGI come from the germline V gene. The V gene lost 5 bases and the J gene lost 4 bases, with 8 bases spanning the gap. The CDR3 loop reads CASSPWSYGYTF. The CDR3, as DNA: TGTGCCAGCAGTCCCTGGAGCTATGGCTACACCTTC.

This clone was counted a few times. This chain uses TRBV2 with TRBJ1-1; D is unresolved. This CDR3 contains 11 residues. Germline V CDR1 and CDR2: SNHLY, FYNNEI. Trimming left V 4 bases short and J 5 bases short, with 5 bases between. CDR3 in DNA: TGTGCCAGCAGTGTCGTAACTGAAGCTTTCTTT. This translates into CASSVVTEAFF.

The V call is TRBV6-5, the J call TRBJ2-1; D possibly corresponds to TRBD2 (7 bases). Trimming took 7 bases from V and 7 from J, leaving 17 bases between them. The CDR3 runs to 14 residues. Germline V gives CDR1 MNHEY, CDR2 SVGAGI. CDR3 nucleotide sequence: TGTGCCAGCATTCGGGGGGCGCGGGCAAATGAGCAGTTCTTC. This gives the protein CASIRGARANEQFF.

The chain uses TRBV20-1 and TRBJ2-7; D may be TRBD2 (6 bases). The ends were cut back, 3 bases at V and 5 bases at J, with 17 bases in the middle. CDR1 and CDR2 (germline): DFQATT, SNEGSKA (reference sequence). This CDR3 comprises 14 residues. The CDR3 DNA sequence: TGCAGTGCTAGTGGGAGGAAAGGCGTTAACGAGCAGTACTTC. Its protein product is CSASGRKGVNEQYF.

V gene TRBV28 combines with J gene TRBJ1-5; D not certain. The CDR3 contains 18 residues. Per germline, CDR1 MDHEN and CDR2 SYDVKM. V was trimmed by 2 bases and J by 0 bases, leaving 17 bases between them. This chain's CDR3 is CASSLNRGWESSNQPQHF. The CDR3 coding sequence is TGTGCCAGCAGTTTAAACCGCGGGTGGGAAAGTAGCAATCAGCCCCAGCATTTT.

This chain uses TRBV3-1 (or the pseudogene TRBV3-2) with TRBJ1-3; no clear D gene. This CDR3 region has 14 residues. The V gene's germline CDR1 is LGHDT and CDR2 YNNKEL (reference sequence). The V end was cut by 1 base, the J end by 3 bases, with 7 bases between. The CDR3 loop reads CASSQVAGGNTIYF. The CDR3 DNA is TGTGCCAGCAGCCAAGTCGCAGGTGGAAACACCATATATTTT.

The chain joins TRBV19 to TRBJ1-2; unclear D gene. The length of the CDR3 is 13 residues. Germline-derived CDR1 and CDR2 are LNHDA and SQIVND (reference sequence). Trimming shortened V by 1 base and J by 7 bases, and 10 bases separated the two germline ends. The CDR3 region has the DNA TGTGCCAGTAGTATAGCGGCGGCCCGTGGCTACACCTTC. Translating it yields CASSIAAARGYTF.

CDR3 bases: TGTGCCAGCAGCGCCCAGGGTATTGGAGAGCCCCAGCATTTT. This encodes CASSAQGIGEPQHF. The chain combines TRBV7-2 with TRBJ1-5; TRBD1 might be the D (5 bases). The CDR3 has 14 residues. V was clipped by 5 bases and J by 8 bases, with 16 bases between them. The germline V gene encodes CDR1 SGHTA and CDR2 FQGNSA.

V usage is TRBV7-9 and J usage is TRBJ2-5; 7 nucleotides agree with TRBD1. Germline CDR1 SEHNR, CDR2 FQNEAQ (reference sequence). V shed 0 bases and J 3 bases; nucleotides not matched to a gene: 1. The CDR3 is 14 residues long. Here the CDR3 DNA reads TGTGCCAGCAGCTTAGCAGGGGGCAAAGAGACCCAGTACTTC. It encodes CASSLAGGKETQYF.

The gene calls are TRBV28 and TRBJ2-1, with unresolved D. With 2 bases removed from V and 2 bases from J, the gap between germline ends came to 10 bases. The CDR3 length is 15 residues. The germline V gene has CDR1 MDHEN and CDR2 SYDVKM. The CDR3 sequence is CASSLGGNAYNEQFF. Here the CDR3 DNA reads TGTGCCAGCAGTTTAGGCGGAAATGCCTACAATGAGCAGTTCTTC.

J is TRBJ1-1 and V is TRBV2, with 7 bases lining up with TRBD1. Germline V gives CDR1 SNHLY, CDR2 FYNNEI. Trimming removed 2 bases from V and 5 bases from J; junction bases left unmatched: 8. There are 15 residues in the CDR3. CDR3 nucleotides: TGTGCCAGCAGTGAAATGGGGACAGTAGGAACTGAAGCTTTCTTT. This codes for CASSEMGTVGTEAFF. Full variable domain (missing parts from reference TRBV2 and TRBJ1-1): EPEVTQTPSHQVTQMGQEVILRCVPISNHLYFYWYRQILGQKVEFLVSFYNNEISEKSEIFDDQFSVERPDGSNFTLKIRSTKLEDSAMYFCASSEMGTVGTEAFFGQGTRLTVV.

The CDR3 is CASSSQGYNSPLHF. As DNA, the CDR3 is TGTGCCAGCAGCTCACAGGGATATAATTCACCCCTCCACTTT. V usage is TRBV7-8 and J usage is TRBJ1-6; D possibly corresponds to TRBD1 (6 bases). CDR1 and CDR2 from the germline V gene are SGHVS and FQNEAQ. The V gene lost 4 bases and the J gene lost 4 bases, with 8 bases spanning the gap. The CDR3 length is 14 residues.

On this clone itself: This specimen includes other DNA sequences encoding the same CDR3. The chain is built from TRBV10-3 and TRBJ1-5; the match to TRBD1 covers 7 bases. The CDR3 length is 14 residues. Germline values: CDR1 ENHRY, CDR2 SYGVKD. V shed 3 bases and J 2 bases; nucleotides not matched to a gene: 1. Here the CDR3 reads CAISEGGGNQPQHF. CDR3 in DNA: TGTGCCATCAGTGAAGGGGGCGGCAATCAGCCCCAGCATTTT.

The J gene is TRBJ2-5, the V gene TRBV5-4, with 9 bases aligning to TRBD2. The J segment lost 0 bases and the V segment lost 4 bases, leaving 7 bases of the junction unmatched. The CDR3 consists of 16 residues. CDR1 is SGHNT, CDR2 YYREEE, per germline (reference sequence). The CDR3 bases are TGTGCCAGCAGCAGGGGAGCTAGCGGGAACCAAGAGACCCAGTACTTC. It codes for CASSRGASGNQETQYF.